Listed below are T cell receptor beta chains from one sample, sequenced in a study of blood T cell repertoires in COVID-19. Method: immunoSEQ multiplex PCR; TCRdb's copy keeps in-frame clones and lacks some. Here the sample spans under 130,000 clones, 80% to 90% being singletons. Specimen: peripheral blood. The receptors were sampled from a woman aged 65 to 85 with acute or convalescent COVID-19. Both conserved end residues are part of each CDR3. A D gene is named only where the DNA matches it firmly. Rows may omit the clone size; those that give it use once, few, many or a size class.

j_call: TRBJ1-2
d_call: TRBD1
clone_size: -
v_call: TRBV2
cdr3_aa: CASDRVYVYTF
cdr3_nt: TGTGCCAGCGACAGGGTTTATGTCTACACCTTC

j_call: TRBJ2-5
d_call: -
clone_size: -
v_call: TRBV5-1
cdr3_aa: CASSLRETQYF
cdr3_nt: TGCGCCAGCAGCTTGCGGGAGACCCAGTACTTC

j_call: TRBJ2-3
d_call: TRBD1
clone_size: -
v_call: TRBV5-4
cdr3_aa: CASSLEPAGGFTDTQYF
cdr3_nt: TGTGCCAGCAGCTTGGAGCCGGCAGGGGGCTTCACAGATACGCAGTATTTT

j_call: TRBJ2-5
d_call: TRBD2
clone_size: -
v_call: TRBV19
cdr3_aa: CASTHTSGGRETQYF
cdr3_nt: TGTGCCAGTACCCACACTAGCGGGGGGAGAGAGACCCAGTACTTC

j_call: TRBJ1-5
d_call: -
clone_size: -
v_call: TRBV19
cdr3_aa: CASSIVTGDQPQHF
cdr3_nt: TGTGCCAGTAGTATAGTAACGGGGGATCAGCCCCAGCATTTT

j_call: TRBJ1-6
d_call: TRBD1
clone_size: -
v_call: TRBV15
cdr3_aa: CATSGGQGSYNSPLHF
cdr3_nt: TGTGCCACCAGCGGGGGACAGGGGAGCTATAATTCACCCCTCCACTTT

j_call: TRBJ1-1
d_call: -
clone_size: -
v_call: TRBV5-1
cdr3_aa: CASSLVGGVTEAFF
cdr3_nt: TGCGCCAGCAGCTTGGTTGGGGGCGTCACTGAAGCTTTCTTT

j_call: TRBJ2-2
d_call: -
clone_size: -
v_call: TRBV7-2
cdr3_aa: CASSLTQTGELFF
cdr3_nt: TGTGCCAGCAGCCTTACCCAGACCGGGGAGCTGTTTTTT

j_call: TRBJ2-3
d_call: -
clone_size: -
v_call: TRBV7-3
cdr3_aa: CASSLLAGSADTQYF
cdr3_nt: TGTGCCAGCAGCTTATTGGCGGGATCGGCAGATACGCAGTATTTT

j_call: TRBJ2-1
d_call: TRBD1
clone_size: once
v_call: TRBV30
cdr3_aa: CAWTQGGAHSYNEQFF
cdr3_nt: TGTGCCTGGACTCAAGGGGGCGCCCACTCCTACAATGAGCAGTTCTTC

j_call: TRBJ2-5
d_call: TRBD2
clone_size: -
v_call: TRBV19
cdr3_aa: CASSDLTSGSAVQETQYF
cdr3_nt: TGTGCCAGTAGTGACCTGACTAGCGGATCAGCTGTTCAAGAGACCCAGTACTTC

j_call: TRBJ1-4
d_call: TRBD1
clone_size: -
v_call: TRBV7-9
cdr3_aa: CASSTGQALDEKLFF
cdr3_nt: TGTGCCAGCAGCACTGGACAGGCCTTGGATGAAAAACTGTTTTTT

j_call: TRBJ1-4
d_call: -
clone_size: -
v_call: TRBV19
cdr3_aa: CASSDSSATNEKLFF
cdr3_nt: TGTGCCAGTAGCGATTCGAGTGCAACTAATGAAAAACTGTTTTTT

j_call: TRBJ1-2
d_call: -
clone_size: -
v_call: TRBV4-1
cdr3_aa: CASSQDPGYGYTF
cdr3_nt: TGCGCCAGCAGCCAAGATCCGGGCTATGGCTACACCTTC

j_call: TRBJ1-5
d_call: -
clone_size: -
v_call: TRBV4-3
cdr3_aa: CASSQDFGGFGNQPQHF
cdr3_nt: TGCGCCAGCAGCCAAGATTTTGGAGGGTTTGGCAATCAGCCCCAGCATTTT

j_call: TRBJ2-1
d_call: -
clone_size: -
v_call: TRBV5-4
cdr3_aa: CASSFAGSQFF
cdr3_nt: TGTGCCAGCAGCTTTGCGGGGAGTCAGTTCTTC

j_call: TRBJ1-1
d_call: TRBD1
clone_size: -
v_call: TRBV12-5
cdr3_aa: CASGSRQGMNTEAFF
cdr3_nt: TGTGCTAGTGGTTCCCGACAGGGGATGAACACTGAAGCTTTCTTT

j_call: TRBJ2-2
d_call: TRBD1
clone_size: -
v_call: TRBV6-5
cdr3_aa: CASRDRGHTGELFF
cdr3_nt: TGTGCCAGCAGGGACAGGGGCCACACCGGGGAGCTGTTTTTT

j_call: TRBJ2-5
d_call: TRBD1
clone_size: -
v_call: TRBV27
cdr3_aa: CASSSYTGAGITQYF
cdr3_nt: TGTGCCAGCAGTTCCTATACAGGGGCCGGTATCACCCAGTACTTC

j_call: TRBJ2-3
d_call: TRBD2
clone_size: -
v_call: TRBV6-5
cdr3_aa: CASRPLAESTDTQYF
cdr3_nt: TGTGCCAGCAGGCCCCTAGCGGAAAGCACAGATACGCAGTATTTT

j_call: TRBJ1-2
d_call: -
clone_size: -
v_call: TRBV6-5
cdr3_aa: CASRLAGPGWGYTF
cdr3_nt: TGTGCCAGCAGGTTAGCAGGGCCTGGCTGGGGCTACACCTTC

j_call: TRBJ2-5
d_call: -
clone_size: few
v_call: TRBV21-1
cdr3_aa: CASTTGTSGRAGETQYF
cdr3_nt: TGTGCCAGCACCACGGGGACTAGCGGGAGGGCCGGGGAGACCCAGTACTTC

j_call: TRBJ2-2
d_call: -
clone_size: -
v_call: TRBV4-1
cdr3_aa: CASSQGRARSNTGELFF
cdr3_nt: TGCGCCAGCAGCCAAGGCAGGGCTCGGTCGAACACCGGGGAGCTGTTTTTT

j_call: TRBJ1-1
d_call: -
clone_size: -
v_call: TRBV4-1
cdr3_aa: CASSQGPRAFF
cdr3_nt: TGCGCCAGCAGCCAAGGCCCTAGGGCTTTCTTT

j_call: TRBJ1-2
d_call: -
clone_size: -
v_call: TRBV14
cdr3_aa: CASSQDHYDYGYTF
cdr3_nt: TGTGCCAGCAGCCAAGATCACTATGACTATGGCTACACCTTC

j_call: TRBJ2-2
d_call: TRBD1
clone_size: few
v_call: TRBV19
cdr3_aa: CATNRGQIGELFF
cdr3_nt: TGTGCCACCAATAGGGGGCAAATCGGGGAGCTGTTTTTT

j_call: TRBJ1-1
d_call: -
clone_size: -
v_call: TRBV11-2
cdr3_aa: CASSLARGNTEAFF
cdr3_nt: TGTGCCAGCAGCTTAGCCAGAGGGAACACTGAAGCTTTCTTT

j_call: TRBJ1-4
d_call: -
clone_size: -
v_call: TRBV6-5
cdr3_aa: CASSYSRAGSGEKLFF
cdr3_nt: TGTGCCAGCAGTTACTCGCGGGCGGGGTCTGGTGAAAAACTGTTTTTT

j_call: TRBJ1-6
d_call: -
clone_size: -
v_call: TRBV5-5
cdr3_aa: CASSLDWSSYNSPLHF
cdr3_nt: TGTGCCAGCAGCTTGGATTGGAGCTCCTATAATTCACCCCTCCACTTT

j_call: TRBJ1-1
d_call: -
clone_size: -
v_call: TRBV21-1
cdr3_aa: CASSKVERDRADTEAFF
cdr3_nt: TGTGCCAGCAGCAAAGTGGAGAGGGACAGGGCGGACACTGAAGCTTTCTTT

j_call: TRBJ1-4
d_call: TRBD1
clone_size: -
v_call: TRBV2
cdr3_aa: CASSEYRGPNEKLFF
cdr3_nt: TGTGCCAGCAGTGAATACAGGGGGCCTAATGAAAAACTGTTTTTT

j_call: TRBJ2-2
d_call: -
clone_size: -
v_call: TRBV6-5
cdr3_aa: CASTLGPGELFF
cdr3_nt: TGTGCCAGCACCCTGGGGCCCGGGGAGCTGTTTTTT

j_call: TRBJ1-1
d_call: -
clone_size: once
v_call: TRBV11-3
cdr3_aa: CASSLGEGTEAFF
cdr3_nt: TGTGCCAGCAGCTTAGGGGAGGGGACTGAAGCTTTCTTT

j_call: TRBJ1-1
d_call: TRBD1
clone_size: -
v_call: TRBV19
cdr3_aa: CASTRGEDTEAFF
cdr3_nt: TGTGCCAGTACCAGGGGGGAGGACACTGAAGCTTTCTTT

j_call: TRBJ1-5
d_call: -
clone_size: many
v_call: TRBV7-6
cdr3_aa: CASSPGGGGGGPQHF
cdr3_nt: TGTGCCAGCAGCCCGGGTGGGGGCGGCGGCGGGCCCCAGCATTTT

j_call: TRBJ2-7
d_call: -
clone_size: -
v_call: TRBV28
cdr3_aa: CATDRDLGGSSYEQYF
cdr3_nt: TGTGCCACCGATCGCGACCTAGGAGGCAGCTCCTACGAGCAGTACTTC

j_call: TRBJ1-2
d_call: -
clone_size: -
v_call: TRBV12-3/TRBV12-4
cdr3_aa: CASSLRAFYGYTF
cdr3_nt: TGTGCCAGCAGTTTAAGAGCCTTCTATGGCTACACCTTC

j_call: TRBJ1-1
d_call: -
clone_size: -
v_call: TRBV20-1
cdr3_aa: CSARSTEAFF
cdr3_nt: TGCAGTGCTAGGAGCACTGAAGCTTTCTTT

j_call: TRBJ2-7
d_call: TRBD2
clone_size: -
v_call: TRBV19
cdr3_aa: CASSIWGGYEQYF
cdr3_nt: TGTGCCAGTAGTATTTGGGGGGGCTACGAGCAGTACTTC

j_call: TRBJ1-2
d_call: -
clone_size: -
v_call: TRBV6-5
cdr3_aa: CASRAGLHFGYTF
cdr3_nt: TGTGCCAGCAGAGCCGGACTGCACTTTGGCTACACCTTC

j_call: TRBJ2-1
d_call: TRBD2
clone_size: -
v_call: TRBV29-1
cdr3_aa: CSVHKPGTSGRPHASYNEQFF
cdr3_nt: TGCAGCGTCCATAAACCTGGGACTAGCGGGAGGCCTCATGCATCCTACAATGAGCAGTTCTTC

j_call: TRBJ1-3
d_call: TRBD1
clone_size: -
v_call: TRBV6-5
cdr3_aa: CASSRDRNSGNTIYF
cdr3_nt: TGTGCCAGCAGTCGGGACAGGAACTCTGGAAACACCATATATTTT